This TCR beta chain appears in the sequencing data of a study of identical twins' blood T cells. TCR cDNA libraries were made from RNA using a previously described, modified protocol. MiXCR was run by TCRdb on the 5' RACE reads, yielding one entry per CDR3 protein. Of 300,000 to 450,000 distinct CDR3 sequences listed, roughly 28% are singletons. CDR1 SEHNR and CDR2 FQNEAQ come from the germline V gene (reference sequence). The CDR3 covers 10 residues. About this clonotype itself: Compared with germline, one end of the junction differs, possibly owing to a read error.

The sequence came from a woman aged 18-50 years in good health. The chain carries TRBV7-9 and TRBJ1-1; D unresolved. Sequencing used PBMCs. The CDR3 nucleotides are TGTGCCAGCAGCTTAGCCCCCGCTCTCTTT. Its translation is CASSLAPALF.